The entry that follows covers one T cell receptor (beta chain) sequence. As yet, its antigen is unknown. Time point of the sample: persistent/refractory GD, antithyroid drugs over 5 years with positive TRAb. PBMC RNA served as the TCR library source. Germline values: CDR1 MNHNS, CDR2 SASEGT. After removal of 2 bases from V and 1 base from J, the junction contained 5 bases not matched to a gene. This CDR3 contains 15 residues. Arm-PCR with iRepertoire HTBI primers amplified the CDR3 regions for these TCR beta libraries. TCRdb reprocessed the multiplex PCR reads with MiXCR, giving one entry per CDR3 protein. The data hold a few hundred thousand distinct CDR3 sequences, with 20% to 25% observed a single time. The data were taken from a study of regulatory T cells in long-lasting Graves disease. Findings and limits, study-wide: Persistent patients shared more public clonotypes (roughly 3,000) than newly diagnosed patients (around 1,000).

The sequence came from a woman aged 35 to 49 with Graves disease. The V and J genes are TRBV6-1 and TRBJ2-7; 7 nucleotides match TRBD2. The sequences come from peripheral blood mononuclear cells (PBMCs), collected when the disease was refractory, from a patient treated with antithyroid drugs. The CDR3 sequence is CASSEKFSGSYEQYF. Written as DNA, the CDR3 is TGTGCCAGCAGTGAAAAATTTAGCGGGTCCTACGAGCAGTACTTC.